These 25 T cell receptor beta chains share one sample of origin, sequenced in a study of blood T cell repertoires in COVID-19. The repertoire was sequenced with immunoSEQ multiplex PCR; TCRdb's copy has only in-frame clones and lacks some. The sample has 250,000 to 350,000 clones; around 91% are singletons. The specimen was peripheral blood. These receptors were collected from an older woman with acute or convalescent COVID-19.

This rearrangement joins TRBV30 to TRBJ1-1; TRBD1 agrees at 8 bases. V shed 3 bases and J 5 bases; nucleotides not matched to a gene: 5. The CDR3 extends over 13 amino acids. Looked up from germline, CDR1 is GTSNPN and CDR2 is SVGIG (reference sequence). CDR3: CAWSLGQGTEAFF. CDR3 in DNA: TGTGCCTGGAGCCTCGGACAGGGAACTGAAGCTTTCTTT. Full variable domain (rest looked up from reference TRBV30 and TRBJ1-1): SQTIHQWPATLVQPVGSPLSLECTVEGTSNPNLYWYRQAAGRGLQLLFYSVGIGQISSEVPQNLSASRPQDRQFILSSKKLLLSDSGFYLCAWSLGQGTEAFFGQGTRLTVV.

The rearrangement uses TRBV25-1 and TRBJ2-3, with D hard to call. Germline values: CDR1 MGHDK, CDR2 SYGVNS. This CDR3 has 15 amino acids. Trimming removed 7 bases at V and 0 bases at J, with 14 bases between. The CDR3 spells CASTRSGGSTDTQYF. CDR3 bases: TGTGCCAGCACCCGTTCGGGTGGGAGCACAGATACGCAGTATTTT.

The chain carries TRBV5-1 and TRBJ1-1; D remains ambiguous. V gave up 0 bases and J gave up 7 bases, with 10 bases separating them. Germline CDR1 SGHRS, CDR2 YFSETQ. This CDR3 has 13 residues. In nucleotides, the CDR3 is TGCGCCAGCAGCTTGGCGGGATACAGTGAAGCTTTCTTT. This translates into CASSLAGYSEAFF.

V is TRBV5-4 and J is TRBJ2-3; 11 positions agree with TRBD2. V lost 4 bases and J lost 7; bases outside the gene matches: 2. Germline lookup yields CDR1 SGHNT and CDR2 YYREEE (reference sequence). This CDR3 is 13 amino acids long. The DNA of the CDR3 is TGTGCCAGCAGCGGACTAGCGGGCCATACGCAGTATTTT. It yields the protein CASSGLAGHTQYF.

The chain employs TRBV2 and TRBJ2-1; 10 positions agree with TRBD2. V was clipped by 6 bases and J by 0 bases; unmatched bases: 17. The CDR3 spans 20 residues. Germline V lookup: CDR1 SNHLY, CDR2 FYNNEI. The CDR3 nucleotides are TGTGCCAGCAGGACCCTCCTAGCGGGGGCGCCTAATTTCTCCTACAATGAGCAGTTCTTC. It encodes CASRTLLAGAPNFSYNEQFF.

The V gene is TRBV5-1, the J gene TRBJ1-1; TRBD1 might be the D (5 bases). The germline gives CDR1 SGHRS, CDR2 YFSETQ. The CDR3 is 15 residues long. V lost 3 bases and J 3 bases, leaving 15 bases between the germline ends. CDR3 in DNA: TGCGCCAGCAGCTCCAGGGCCGGACGGGACACTGAAGCTTTCTTT. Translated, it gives CASSSRAGRDTEAFF.

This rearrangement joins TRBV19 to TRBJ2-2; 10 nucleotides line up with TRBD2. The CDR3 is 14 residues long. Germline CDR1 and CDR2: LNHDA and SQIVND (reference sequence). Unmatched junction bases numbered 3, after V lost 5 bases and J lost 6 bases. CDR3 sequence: CASSLAGVPGELFF. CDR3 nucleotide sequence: TGTGCCAGTAGTCTAGCGGGAGTGCCCGGGGAGCTGTTTTTT.

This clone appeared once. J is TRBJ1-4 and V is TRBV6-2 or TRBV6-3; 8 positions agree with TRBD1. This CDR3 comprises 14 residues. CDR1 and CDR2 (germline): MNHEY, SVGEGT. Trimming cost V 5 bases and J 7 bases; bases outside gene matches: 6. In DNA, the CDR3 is TGTGCCAGCAGTCGGGACAGGTATACTGAAAAACTGTTTTTT. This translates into CASSRDRYTEKLFF.

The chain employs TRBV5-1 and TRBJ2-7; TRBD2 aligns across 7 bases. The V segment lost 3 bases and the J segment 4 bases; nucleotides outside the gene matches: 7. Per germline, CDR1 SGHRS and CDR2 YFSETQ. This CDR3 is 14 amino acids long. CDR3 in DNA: TGCGCCAGCAGCTGGGGACCGGGGGGTTACGAGCAGTACTTC. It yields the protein CASSWGPGGYEQYF.

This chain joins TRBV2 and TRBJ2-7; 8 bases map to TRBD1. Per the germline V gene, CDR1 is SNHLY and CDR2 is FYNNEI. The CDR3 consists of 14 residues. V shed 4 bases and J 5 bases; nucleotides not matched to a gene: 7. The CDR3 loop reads CASSVTGGSDEQYF. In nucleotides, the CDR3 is TGTGCCAGCAGTGTCACAGGGGGGTCCGACGAGCAGTACTTC.

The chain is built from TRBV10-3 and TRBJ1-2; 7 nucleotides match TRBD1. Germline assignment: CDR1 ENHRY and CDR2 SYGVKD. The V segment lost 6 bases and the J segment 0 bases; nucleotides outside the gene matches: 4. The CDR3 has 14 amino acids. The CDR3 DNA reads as TGTGCCATCAGCCGGGACAGCACTAACTATGGCTACACCTTC. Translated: CAISRDSTNYGYTF.

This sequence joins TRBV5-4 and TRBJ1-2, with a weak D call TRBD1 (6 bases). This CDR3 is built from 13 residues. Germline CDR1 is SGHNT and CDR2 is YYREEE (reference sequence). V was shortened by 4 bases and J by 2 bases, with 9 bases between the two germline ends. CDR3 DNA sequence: TGTGCCAGCAGCAAGGACAGAAACTATGGCTACACCTTC. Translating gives CASSKDRNYGYTF.

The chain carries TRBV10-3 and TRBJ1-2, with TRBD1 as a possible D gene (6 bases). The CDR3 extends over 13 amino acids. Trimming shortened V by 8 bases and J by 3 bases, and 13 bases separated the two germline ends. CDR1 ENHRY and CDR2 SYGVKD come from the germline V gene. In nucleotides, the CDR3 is TGTGCCATCGGAACAGGGTTGGACTATGGCTACACCTTC. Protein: CAIGTGLDYGYTF.

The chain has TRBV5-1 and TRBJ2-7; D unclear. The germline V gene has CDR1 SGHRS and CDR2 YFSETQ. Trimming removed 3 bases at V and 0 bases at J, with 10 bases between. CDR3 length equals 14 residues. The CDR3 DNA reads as TGCGCCAGCAGCTCCCAACACAGCTCCTACGAGCAGTACTTC. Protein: CASSSQHSSYEQYF.

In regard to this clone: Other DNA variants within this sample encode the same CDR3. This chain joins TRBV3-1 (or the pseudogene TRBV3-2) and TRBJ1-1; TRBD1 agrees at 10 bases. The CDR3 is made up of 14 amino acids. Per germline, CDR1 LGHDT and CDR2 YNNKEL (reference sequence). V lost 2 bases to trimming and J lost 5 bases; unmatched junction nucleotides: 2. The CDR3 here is CASSQRDRGTEAFF. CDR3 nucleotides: TGTGCCAGCAGCCAAAGGGACAGGGGAACTGAAGCTTTCTTT.

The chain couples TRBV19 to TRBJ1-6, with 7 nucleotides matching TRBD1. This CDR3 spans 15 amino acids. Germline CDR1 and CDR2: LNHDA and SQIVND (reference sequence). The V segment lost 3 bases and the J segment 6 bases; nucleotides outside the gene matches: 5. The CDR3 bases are TGTGCCAGTAGTATCGAGGGGGCCAGTAATTCACCCCTCCACTTT. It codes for CASSIEGASNSPLHF.

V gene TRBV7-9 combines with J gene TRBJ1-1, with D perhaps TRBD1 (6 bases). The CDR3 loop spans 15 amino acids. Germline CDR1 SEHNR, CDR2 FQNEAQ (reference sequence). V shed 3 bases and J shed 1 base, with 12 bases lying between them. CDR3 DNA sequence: TGTGCCAGCAGCTTTATAGCGGGGGCGAACACTGAAGCTTTCTTT. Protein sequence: CASSFIAGANTEAFF.

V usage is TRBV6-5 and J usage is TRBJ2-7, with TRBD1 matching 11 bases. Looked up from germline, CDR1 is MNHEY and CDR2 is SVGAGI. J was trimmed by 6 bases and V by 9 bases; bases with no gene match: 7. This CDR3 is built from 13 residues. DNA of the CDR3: TGTGCCAGTACCGGGACAGGGGGGGCCGAGCAGTACTTC. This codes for CASTGTGGAEQYF.

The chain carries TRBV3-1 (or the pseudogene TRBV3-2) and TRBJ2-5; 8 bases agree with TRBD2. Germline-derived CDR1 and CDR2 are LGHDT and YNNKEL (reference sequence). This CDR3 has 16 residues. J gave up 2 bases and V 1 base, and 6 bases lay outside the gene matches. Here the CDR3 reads CASSQVIKRGQETQYF. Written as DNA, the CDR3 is TGTGCCAGCAGCCAAGTCATAAAGCGGGGGCAAGAGACCCAGTACTTC.

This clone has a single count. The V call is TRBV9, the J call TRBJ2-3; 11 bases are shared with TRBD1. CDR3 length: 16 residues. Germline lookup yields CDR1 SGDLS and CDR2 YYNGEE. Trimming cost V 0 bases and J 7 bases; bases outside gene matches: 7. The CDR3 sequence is CASSVDGTGGFYTQYF. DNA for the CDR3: TGTGCCAGCAGCGTAGACGGGACAGGGGGATTTTATACGCAGTATTTT. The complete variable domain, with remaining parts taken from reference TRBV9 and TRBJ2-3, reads DSGVTQTPKHLITATGQRVTLRCSPRSGDLSVYWYQQSLDQGLQFLIQYYNGEERAKGNILERFSAQQFPDLHSELNLSSLELGDSALYFCASSVDGTGGFYTQYFGPGTRLTVL.

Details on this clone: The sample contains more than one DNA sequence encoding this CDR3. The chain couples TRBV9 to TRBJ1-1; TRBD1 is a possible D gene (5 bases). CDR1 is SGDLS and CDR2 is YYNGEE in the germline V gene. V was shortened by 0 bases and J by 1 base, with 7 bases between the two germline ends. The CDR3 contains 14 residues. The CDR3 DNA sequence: TGTGCCAGCAGCGTAGGGGGGGAGAACACTGAAGCTTTCTTT. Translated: CASSVGGENTEAFF.

In DNA, the CDR3 is TGTGCCACCAGTGCCCCGCTAGCGGGGACACAAGAGACCCAGTACTTC. Translated, it gives CATSAPLAGTQETQYF. The chain has TRBV24-1 and TRBJ2-5, with 9 bases that match TRBD2. Trimming removed 5 bases from V and 2 bases from J; junction bases left unmatched: 8. Per the germline V gene, CDR1 is KGHDR and CDR2 is SFDVKD. The length of the CDR3 is 16 residues.

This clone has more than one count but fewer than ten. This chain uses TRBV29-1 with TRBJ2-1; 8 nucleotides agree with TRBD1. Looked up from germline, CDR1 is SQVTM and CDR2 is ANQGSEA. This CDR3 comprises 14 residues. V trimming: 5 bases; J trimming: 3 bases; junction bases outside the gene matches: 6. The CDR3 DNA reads TGCAGCGTTACAGGACAGGGTTTCTACAATGAGCAGTTCTTC. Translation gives CSVTGQGFYNEQFF.

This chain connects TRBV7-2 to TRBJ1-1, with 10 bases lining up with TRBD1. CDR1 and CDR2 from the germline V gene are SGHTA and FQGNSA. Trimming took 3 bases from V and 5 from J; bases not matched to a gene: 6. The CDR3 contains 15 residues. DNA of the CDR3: TGTGCCAGCAGCTTTACCGGGACAGGGGTTACTGAAGCTTTCTTT. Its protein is CASSFTGTGVTEAFF.

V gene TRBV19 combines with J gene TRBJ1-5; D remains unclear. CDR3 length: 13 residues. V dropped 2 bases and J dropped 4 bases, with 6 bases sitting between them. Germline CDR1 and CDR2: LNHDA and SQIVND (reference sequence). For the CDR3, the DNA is TGTGCCAGTAGTATAACGAGGAATCAGCCCCAGCATTTT. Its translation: CASSITRNQPQHF. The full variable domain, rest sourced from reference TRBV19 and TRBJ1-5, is DGGITQSPKYLFRKEGQNVTLSCEQNLNHDAMYWYRQDPGQGLRLIYYSQIVNDFQKGDIAEGYSVSREKKESFPLTVTSAQKNPTAFYLCASSITRNQPQHFGDGTRLSIL.